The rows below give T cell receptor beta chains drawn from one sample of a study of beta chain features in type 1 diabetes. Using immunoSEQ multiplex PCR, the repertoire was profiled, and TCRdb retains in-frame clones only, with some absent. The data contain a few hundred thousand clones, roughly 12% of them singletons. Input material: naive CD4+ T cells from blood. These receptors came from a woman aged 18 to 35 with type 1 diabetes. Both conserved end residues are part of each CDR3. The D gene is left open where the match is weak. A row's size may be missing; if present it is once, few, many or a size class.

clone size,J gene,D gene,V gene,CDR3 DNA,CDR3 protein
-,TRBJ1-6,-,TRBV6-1,TGTGCCAGCAGTGAAATGAGGAATTCACCCCTCCACTTT,CASSEMRNSPLHF
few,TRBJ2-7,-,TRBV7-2,TGTGCCAGCAGCCCCCAGGGGGGCACCTACGAGCAGTACTTC,CASSPQGGTYEQYF
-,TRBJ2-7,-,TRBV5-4,TGTGCCAGCAGCGTAGGGACAGGGGGCCTAGCGGGAGGGCGCGAGCAGTACTTC,CASSVGTGGLAGGREQYF
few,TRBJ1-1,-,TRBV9,TGTGCCAGCAGTAAGTCTCGCAGAAACACTGAAGCTTTCTTT,CASSKSRRNTEAFF
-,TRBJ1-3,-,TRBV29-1,TGCAGCGCACTTTCTGGAAACACCATATATTTT,CSALSGNTIYF
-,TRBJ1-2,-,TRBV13,TGTGCCAGCCGTAATCTCGAGTCTAACTATGGCTACACCTTC,CASRNLESNYGYTF
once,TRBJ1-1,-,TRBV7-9,TGTGCCAGCAGCTCCGCAGGGGACACTGAAGCTTTCTTT,CASSSAGDTEAFF
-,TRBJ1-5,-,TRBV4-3,TGCGCCAGCAGCCAAGACCCAGGGAACAATCAGCCCCAGCATTTT,CASSQDPGNNQPQHF
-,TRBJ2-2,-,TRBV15,TGTGCCACCAGCAGCCCCGCAGGCGGGGCGAACACCGGGGAGCTGTTTTTT,CATSSPAGGANTGELFF
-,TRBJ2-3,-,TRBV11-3,TGTGCCAGCAGCTACCAGGGGCCGTCCACAGATACGCAGTATTTT,CASSYQGPSTDTQYF
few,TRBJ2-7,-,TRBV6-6,TGTGCCAGCAGTTACAGGGGTAGGGACGAGCAGTACTTC,CASSYRGRDEQYF
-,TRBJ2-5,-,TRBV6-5,TGTGCCAGCAGTTACAGGGGTGGAGAGACCCAGTACTTC,CASSYRGGETQYF
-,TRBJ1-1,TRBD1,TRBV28,TGTGCCAGCAGTTTATATTCGACAGGGGGAAGCACTGAAGCTTTCTTT,CASSLYSTGGSTEAFF
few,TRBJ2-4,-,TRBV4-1,TGCGCCAGCAGCACTCGATCCCTGACAGAAAACATTCAGTACTTC,CASSTRSLTENIQYF
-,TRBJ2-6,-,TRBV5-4,TGTGCCAGCAGCTTGGTACATTTCTCTGGGGCCAACGTCCTGACTTTC,CASSLVHFSGANVLTF
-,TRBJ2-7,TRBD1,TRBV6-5,TGTGCCAGCAGTTACGGAGGACAGGGGGCTTTTTACGAGCAGTACTTC,CASSYGGQGAFYEQYF
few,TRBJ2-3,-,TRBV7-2,TGTGCCAGCAGCTTAGGGGGCGCGGTAGATACGCAGTATTTT,CASSLGGAVDTQYF
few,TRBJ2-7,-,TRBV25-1,TGTGCCAGCGGTAGAGACTCGGGCTACGAGCAGTACTTC,CASGRDSGYEQYF
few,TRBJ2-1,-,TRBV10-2,TGCGCCAGCAGTGACCCGGGGGGCCCCTACAATGAGCAGTTCTTC,CASSDPGGPYNEQFF
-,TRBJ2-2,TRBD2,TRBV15,TGTGCCACCGCGGGTGGGTTTAGCGGGGGTTGGACCGGGGAGCTGTTTTTT,CATAGGFSGGWTGELFF
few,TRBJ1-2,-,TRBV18,TGTGCCAGCTCACCACGGGGGCAAGGAGGCTACACCTTC,CASSPRGQGGYTF
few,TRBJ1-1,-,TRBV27,TGTGCCAGCAGTTTCGATGAGGGTGGGAACACTGAAGCTTTCTTT,CASSFDEGGNTEAFF
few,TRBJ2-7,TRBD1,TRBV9,TGTGCCAGCAGCATCTCGGACAGGGCGAACGAGCAGTACTTC,CASSISDRANEQYF
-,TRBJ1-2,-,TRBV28,TGTGCCAGCAGTCCCAGCCTCCGACAGTTTTCATATGGCTACACCTTC,CASSPSLRQFSYGYTF
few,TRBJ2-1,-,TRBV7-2,TGTGCCAGCGGAGCCGCGCCCCTCAATGAGCAGTTCTTC,CASGAAPLNEQFF
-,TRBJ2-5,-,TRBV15,TGTGCCACCAGGCTCCGCGGGGGCGGGGAGACCCAGTACTTC,CATRLRGGGETQYF
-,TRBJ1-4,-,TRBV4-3,TGCGCCAGCAGCCAAGATGGGCCAGGGCCGAGTGAAAAACTGTTTTTT,CASSQDGPGPSEKLFF
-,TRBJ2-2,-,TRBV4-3,TGCGCCAGCAGCCTCCAGGGGGGCAGGGGCGCCGGGGAGCTGTTTTTT,CASSLQGGRGAGELFF
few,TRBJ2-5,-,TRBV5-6,TGTGCCAGCAGCTTCCTCGGGGGAGAAGAGACCCAGTACTTC,CASSFLGGEETQYF
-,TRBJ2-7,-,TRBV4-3,TGCGCCAGCAGCCAAGATTCCCAGGGGCCGTGGGAGCAGTACTTC,CASSQDSQGPWEQYF
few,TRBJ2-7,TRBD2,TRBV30,TGTGCCTGGAGTGGACGGGGGGTTAGGTACGAGCAGTACTTC,CAWSGRGVRYEQYF
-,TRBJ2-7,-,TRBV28,TGTGCCTGTGAGAGCTCCTACGAGCAGTACTTC,CACESSYEQYF
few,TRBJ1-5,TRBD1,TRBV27,TGTGCCAGCAGTTTCGGAACAGGGGGACAGCCCCAGCATTTT,CASSFGTGGQPQHF
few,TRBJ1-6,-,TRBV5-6,TGTGCCAGCAGCTTTGGGTTCCAGGGCACCCTCCACTTT,CASSFGFQGTLHF
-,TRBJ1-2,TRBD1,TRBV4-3,TGCGCCAGCAGCCAAGGAGAGACAGGGCCGACCTTC,CASSQGETGPTF
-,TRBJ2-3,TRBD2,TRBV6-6,TGTGCCAGCATGCCACGGGGGGGCCTGGGCACAGATACGCAGTATTTT,CASMPRGGLGTDTQYF
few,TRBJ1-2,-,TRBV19,TGTGCCAGTAGTGATTTTCGGGGAGGCTACACCTTC,CASSDFRGGYTF
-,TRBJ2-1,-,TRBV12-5,TGTGCTAGTGAACAGGGATCCCACAATGAGCAGTTCTTC,CASEQGSHNEQFF
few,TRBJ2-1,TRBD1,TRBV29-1,TGCAGCGGGGACAGGGCGGATGAGCAGTTCTTC,CSGDRADEQFF
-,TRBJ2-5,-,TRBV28,TGTGCCAGCAGTCCCGGAGGGAGGGAGACCCAGTACTTC,CASSPGGRETQYF
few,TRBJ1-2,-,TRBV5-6,TGTGCCAGCAGCTTGGGTAGAGACTATGGCTACACCTTC,CASSLGRDYGYTF
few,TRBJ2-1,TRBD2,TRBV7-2,TGTGCCAGCAGCTCGGTTAGCGGGGGGAATGAGCAGTTCTTC,CASSSVSGGNEQFF
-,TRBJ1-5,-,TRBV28,TGTGCCAGCAGTTTCACAGACAATCAGCCCCAGCATTTT,CASSFTDNQPQHF
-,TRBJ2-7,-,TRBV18,TGTGCCAGCTCACCAGATAACGGGGAAGAGCAGTACTTC,CASSPDNGEEQYF
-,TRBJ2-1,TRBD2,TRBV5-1,TGCGCCAGCTTTGAAGAAGCGGGGGCCTACAATGAGCAGTTCTTC,CASFEEAGAYNEQFF
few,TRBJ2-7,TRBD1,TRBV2,TGTGCCAGCAGCCCAGGACAGGGGGCCGAGCAGTACTTC,CASSPGQGAEQYF
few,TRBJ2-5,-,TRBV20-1,TGCAGTGCTCTCGGGGGGACCCAGTACTTC,CSALGGTQYF
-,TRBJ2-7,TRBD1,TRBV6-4,TGTGCCAGCACCGGGGACAGGGCCTACTTCTCCTACGAGCAGTACTTC,CASTGDRAYFSYEQYF
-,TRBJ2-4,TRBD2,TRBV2,TGTGCCAGCAGGGGACTAGCGGGGAATCAGTACTTC,CASRGLAGNQYF
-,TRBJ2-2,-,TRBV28,TGTGCCAGCAGTTCCTTGAACAGACGATCGAACACCGGGGAGCTGTTTTTT,CASSSLNRRSNTGELFF
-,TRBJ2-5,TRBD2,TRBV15,TGTGCCATGCGGACTAGCGGGACGGAGACCCAGTACTTC,CAMRTSGTETQYF
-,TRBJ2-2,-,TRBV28,TGTGCCAGCAGTGGCGGGAACACCGGGGAGCTGTTTTTT,CASSGGNTGELFF
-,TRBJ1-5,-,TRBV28,TGTGCCAGCACCACACAGGGAGTGAGCAATCAGCCCCAGCATTTT,CASTTQGVSNQPQHF
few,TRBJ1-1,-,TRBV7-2,TGTGCCAGTATACAGGGGAACACTGAAGCTTTCTTT,CASIQGNTEAFF
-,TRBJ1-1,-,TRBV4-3,TGCGCCAGCAGCCCCGATGGTAGGGAGACTGAAGCTTTCTTT,CASSPDGRETEAFF
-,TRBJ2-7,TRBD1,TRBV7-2,TGTGCCAGCAGCCCCCACGGACAGGGGGTATCCTACGAGCAGTACTTC,CASSPHGQGVSYEQYF
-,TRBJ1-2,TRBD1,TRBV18,TGTGCCAGCTCGCTCAGTGGGACAGGGGGCGCCTATGGCTACACCTTC,CASSLSGTGGAYGYTF
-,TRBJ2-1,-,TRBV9,TGTGCCAGCAGCCCTCGGACTGGGGGCCACAATGAGCAGTTCTTC,CASSPRTGGHNEQFF
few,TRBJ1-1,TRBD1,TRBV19,TGTGCCAGTGCGACAGGGAGGTACACTGAAGCTTTCTTT,CASATGRYTEAFF